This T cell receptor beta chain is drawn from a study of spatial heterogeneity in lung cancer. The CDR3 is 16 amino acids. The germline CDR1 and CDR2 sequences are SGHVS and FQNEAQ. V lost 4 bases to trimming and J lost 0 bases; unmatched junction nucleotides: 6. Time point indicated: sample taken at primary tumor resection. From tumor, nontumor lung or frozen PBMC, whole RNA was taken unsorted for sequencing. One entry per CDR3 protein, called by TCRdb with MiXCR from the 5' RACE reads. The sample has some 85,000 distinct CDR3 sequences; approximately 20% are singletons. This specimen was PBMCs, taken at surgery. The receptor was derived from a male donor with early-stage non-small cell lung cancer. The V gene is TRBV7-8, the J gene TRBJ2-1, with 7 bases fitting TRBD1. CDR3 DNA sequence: TGTGCCAGCAGCTCACGACAGGGTAGCTCCTACAATGAGCAGTTCTTC. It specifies CASSSRQGSSYNEQFF. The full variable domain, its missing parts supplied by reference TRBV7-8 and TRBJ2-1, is GAGVSQSPRYKVAKRGQDVALRCDPISGHVSLFWYQQALGQGPEFLTYFQNEAQLDKSGLPSDRFFAERPEGSVSTLKIQRTQQEDSAVYLCASSSRQGSSYNEQFFGPGTRLTVL.